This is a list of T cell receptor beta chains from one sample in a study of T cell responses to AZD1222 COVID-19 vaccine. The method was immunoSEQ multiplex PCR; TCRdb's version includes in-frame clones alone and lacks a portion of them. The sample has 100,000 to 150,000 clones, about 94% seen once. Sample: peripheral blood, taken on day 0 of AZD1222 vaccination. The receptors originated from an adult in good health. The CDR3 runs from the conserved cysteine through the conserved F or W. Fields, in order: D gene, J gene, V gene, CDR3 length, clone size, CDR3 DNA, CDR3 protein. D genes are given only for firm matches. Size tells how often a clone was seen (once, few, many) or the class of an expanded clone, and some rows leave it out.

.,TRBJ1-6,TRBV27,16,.,TGTGCCAGCCGCGTTTTGGACAGCTCCTATAATTCACCCCTCCACTTT,CASRVLDSSYNSPLHF
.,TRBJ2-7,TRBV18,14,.,TGTGCCAGCTCACCAGGCACAGTCTCCTACGAGCAGTACTTC,CASSPGTVSYEQYF
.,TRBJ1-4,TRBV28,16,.,TGTGCCAGCAGTAAAGACACCTCCGCAACTAATGAAAAACTGTTTTTT,CASSKDTSATNEKLFF
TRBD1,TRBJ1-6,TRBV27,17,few,TGTGCCAGCAGAACGTTGACAGGGGATGGCTATAATTCACCCCTCCACTTT,CASRTLTGDGYNSPLHF
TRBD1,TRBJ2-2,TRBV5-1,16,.,TGCGCCAGCAGCCCCGGCAGGGACAGCAACACCGGGGAGCTGTTTTTT,CASSPGRDSNTGELFF
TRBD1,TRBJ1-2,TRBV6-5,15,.,TGTGCCAGCAGCAAAGGCGGGACAGCTAACTATGGCTACACCTTC,CASSKGGTANYGYTF
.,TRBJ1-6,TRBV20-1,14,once,TGCAGTGCCAGTGATCCTTACTATAATTCACCCCTCCACTTT,CSASDPYYNSPLHF
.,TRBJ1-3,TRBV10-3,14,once,TGTGCCCTACGGGAGCAGGCCACTGGAAACACCATATATTTT,CALREQATGNTIYF
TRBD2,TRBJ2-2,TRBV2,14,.,TGTGCCAGCAGTGATGCCGGGAGGCTGGGGGAGCTGTTTTTT,CASSDAGRLGELFF
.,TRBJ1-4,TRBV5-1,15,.,TGCGCCAGCAGCTTGGGGGACGGGGGCAGTGAAAAACTGTTTTTT,CASSLGDGGSEKLFF
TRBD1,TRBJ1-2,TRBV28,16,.,TGTGCCAGCAGACCGCCCTCGGGACAGAGGCTCTATGGCTACACCTTC,CASRPPSGQRLYGYTF
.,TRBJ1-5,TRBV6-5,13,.,TGTGCCAGCAGCACAGATAGCAATCAGCCCCAGCATTTT,CASSTDSNQPQHF
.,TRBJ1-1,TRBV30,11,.,TGTGCCTGGACCCTGAACACTGAAGCTTTCTTT,CAWTLNTEAFF
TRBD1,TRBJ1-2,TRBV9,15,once,TGTGCCAGCAGCGTAGGGACAGGACTTAACTATGGCTACACCTTC,CASSVGTGLNYGYTF
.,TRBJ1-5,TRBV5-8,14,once,TGTGCCAGCAGCATAACGAGGGGGAGACAGCCCCAGCATTTT,CASSITRGRQPQHF
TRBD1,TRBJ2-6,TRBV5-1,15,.,TGCGCCAGCAGCCTACAGGGGACTGGGGCCAACGTCCTGACTTTC,CASSLQGTGANVLTF
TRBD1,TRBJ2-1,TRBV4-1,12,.,TGCGCCAGCAGCTTACAGGGGGCCGAGCAGTTCTTC,CASSLQGAEQFF
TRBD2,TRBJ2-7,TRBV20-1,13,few,TGCAGTGCTAGTCGCAGCGGGAGGGGCGAGCAGTACTTC,CSASRSGRGEQYF
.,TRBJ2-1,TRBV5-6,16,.,TGTGCCAGCAGCTTGTCGCGCGGGATAGACAACAATGAGCAGTTCTTC,CASSLSRGIDNNEQFF
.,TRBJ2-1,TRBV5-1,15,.,TGCGCCAGCAGCTTGTCGGGTGGTACATACAATGAGCAGTTCTTC,CASSLSGGTYNEQFF
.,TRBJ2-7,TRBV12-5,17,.,TGTGCTAGTGGTTTCCCCGACCAAACAGGTACTTCCTACGAGCAGTACTTC,CASGFPDQTGTSYEQYF
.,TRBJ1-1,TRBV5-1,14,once,TGCGCCAGCAGCTTGGTGGGGGAGAGCACTGAAGCTTTCTTT,CASSLVGESTEAFF
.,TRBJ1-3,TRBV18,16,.,TGTGCCAGCTCACGAGGATACAATGACGGGGGAAACACCATATATTTT,CASSRGYNDGGNTIYF
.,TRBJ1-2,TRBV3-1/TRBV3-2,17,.,TGTGCCAGCAGCCAACTAACTAAAGCCTCAGGGTCAGGGGGCTACACCTTC,CASSQLTKASGSGGYTF